Presented here are 21 T cell receptor beta chains from one specimen sequenced in a study of beta chain features in type 1 diabetes. All of the isolated RNA was reverse transcribed, so expressed TCRB transcripts were sequenced. Produced via immunoSEQ multiplex PCR; TCRdb's table is partial and in-frame only. The sample lists 600,000 to 650,000 clones, about 16% occurring once. Sequences were obtained from naive CD4+ T cells from blood. The receptors originated from a man between 18 and 35 years old in good health.

The rearrangement joins TRBV30 to TRBJ2-3; D may correspond to TRBD1 or TRBD2 (5 bases each). The germline gives CDR1 GTSNPN, CDR2 SVGIG (reference sequence). V lost 3 bases to trimming and J lost 1 base, with 11 bases between them. The CDR3 totals 14 residues. The CDR3 region is CAWRRGTGTDTQYF. The CDR3, as DNA: TGTGCCTGGAGACGTGGGACCGGCACAGATACGCAGTATTTT.

The chain carries TRBV7-9 and TRBJ1-2; 8 positions match TRBD1. CDR1 is SEHNR, CDR2 FQNEAQ, per germline (reference sequence). The CDR3 length is 14 residues. The trim removed 5 bases at V and 0 bases at J, leaving 2 bases unmatched. This chain's CDR3 is CASSRTGTNYGYTF. In DNA, the CDR3 is TGTGCCAGCAGCCGGACAGGGACTAACTATGGCTACACCTTC.

In its sample, this clone was seen a few times. The chain joins TRBV2 to TRBJ2-1; D is unresolved. Trimming took off 4 bases at V and 0 bases at J, with 25 bases between the two ends. Germline CDR1 reads SNHLY; CDR2 reads FYNNEI. This CDR3 region has 20 residues. The CDR3 region has the DNA TGTGCCAGCAGTGCCTACAGCCGGGTATGGGTAGAGGCCTCCTACAATGAGCAGTTCTTC. It encodes CASSAYSRVWVEASYNEQFF.

This clone was detected a few times. The junction departs from germline at one end; a sequencing error may be responsible. This sequence joins TRBV19 and TRBJ1-5; D is possibly TRBD1 (6 bases). This CDR3 is built from 12 residues. The V gene's germline CDR1 is LNHDA and CDR2 SQIVND (reference sequence). CDR3 bases: TGTGCCAGTAGCTCTTTCGGGGGCGAAAGGTTCTTT. As protein: CASSSFGGERFF.

This chain connects TRBV7-2 to TRBJ2-7; 10 nucleotides line up with TRBD1. This CDR3 comprises 14 residues. Losses at the gene ends were 5 bases for V and 2 bases for J; bases not matched to a gene: 3. Germline-derived CDR1 and CDR2 are SGHTA and FQGNSA. The DNA for the CDR3 is TGTGCCAGCAGCAGGACAGGGGGGCCCTACGAGCAGTACTTC. This gives the protein CASSRTGGPYEQYF. The full variable domain, its missing parts supplied by reference TRBV7-2 and TRBJ2-7, is GAGVSQSPSNKVTEKGKDVELRCDPISGHTALYWYRQSLGQGLEFLIYFQGNSAPDKSGLPSDRFSAERTGGSVSTLTIQRTQQEDSAVYLCASSRTGGPYEQYFGPGTRLTVT.

This clone was seen only a few times. This chain links TRBV5-4 with TRBJ1-4; D not resolved. Trimming removed 3 bases at V and 8 bases at J, with 14 bases between. The CDR3 contains 14 residues. Germline values: CDR1 SGHNT, CDR2 YYREEE (reference sequence). Here the CDR3 DNA reads TGTGCCAGCAGCTCCCGGGCCGGCGGCGAAAAACTGTTTTTT. Protein: CASSSRAGGEKLFF.

This clone has just a few counts. The J gene is TRBJ2-7, the V gene TRBV18, with 8 bases fitting TRBD1. Germline V CDR1 and CDR2: KGHSH, LQKENI. With 4 bases clipped from V and 7 bases from J, the junction kept 12 bases outside the gene matches. The CDR3 sequence is 15 residues long. For the CDR3, the DNA is TGTGCCAGCTCACGGAATCCGGACAGGGTCGGGGAGCAGTACTTC. Its translation: CASSRNPDRVGEQYF.

This clone was picked up a small number of times. The chain links TRBV5-1 to TRBJ1-2; no definite D call. Trimming removed 4 bases from V and 1 base from J, with 17 bases in between. The CDR3 covers 16 residues. Looked up from germline, CDR1 is SGHRS and CDR2 is YFSETQ. The CDR3 loop reads CASSDRPLRVNYGYTF. The CDR3 nucleotides read TGCGCCAGCAGCGACCGACCTCTCCGGGTTAACTATGGCTACACCTTC. The whole variable domain, filled in from reference TRBV5-1 and TRBJ1-2, reads KAGVTQTPRYLIKTRGQQVTLSCSPISGHRSVSWYQQTPGQGLQFLFEYFSETQRNKGNFPGRFSGRQFSNSRSEMNVSTLELGDSALYLCASSDRPLRVNYGYTFGSGTRLTVV.

This clone was detected a few times. The V call is TRBV5-4, the J call TRBJ2-7; maybe TRBD1 (6 bases). The length of the CDR3 is 12 residues. With 0 bases removed from V and 9 bases from J, the gap between germline ends came to 10 bases. CDR1 is SGHNT and CDR2 is YYREEE in the germline V gene (reference sequence). CDR3: CASSLDRVAQYF. The CDR3 DNA reads TGTGCCAGCAGCTTGGACAGGGTGGCGCAGTACTTC.

The J gene is TRBJ1-2, the V gene TRBV27; D is unresolved. Germline V CDR1 and CDR2: MNHEY, SMNVEV (reference sequence). The CDR3 spans 12 residues. V dropped 9 bases and J dropped 2 bases, with 10 bases sitting between them. CDR3 bases: TGTGCCAGATTTACAGAGAACTATGGCTACACCTTC. It encodes CARFTENYGYTF.

The chain combines TRBV2 with TRBJ1-2; D is undetermined. Looked up from germline, CDR1 is SNHLY and CDR2 is FYNNEI. The ends were cut back, 2 bases at V and 7 bases at J, with 8 bases in the middle. The CDR3 has 12 residues. The CDR3 loop reads CASSESGFGYTF. DNA of the CDR3: TGTGCCAGCAGTGAATCGGGGTTTGGCTACACCTTC.

This clone has a handful of counts. The V call is TRBV30, the J call TRBJ1-2; D is perhaps TRBD1 (5 bases). Trimming removed 4 bases at V and 4 bases at J, with 10 bases between. Germline V gives CDR1 GTSNPN, CDR2 SVGIG (reference sequence). This CDR3 comprises 12 residues. CDR3 amino acids: CAWTGPAYGYTF. CDR3 bases: TGTGCCTGGACAGGGCCGGCCTATGGCTACACCTTC.

Comment on this clone: The same CDR3 arises from other DNA sequences in this sample as well. The chain combines TRBV7-2 with TRBJ2-7; maybe TRBD2 (6 bases). V was cut by 5 bases and J by 2 bases, with 10 bases left in between. Germline CDR1 SGHTA, CDR2 FQGNSA. The CDR3 length is 13 residues. CDR3 sequence: CASSLGRTYEQYF. The CDR3 bases are TGTGCCAGCAGCCTGGGGAGGACCTACGAGCAGTACTTC. Looking up the rest from reference TRBV7-2 and TRBJ2-7 gives the full variable domain: GAGVSQSPSNKVTEKGKDVELRCDPISGHTALYWYRQSLGQGLEFLIYFQGNSAPDKSGLPSDRFSAERTGGSVSTLTIQRTQQEDSAVYLCASSLGRTYEQYFGPGTRLTVT.

This clone was detected a few times. V is TRBV6-5 and J is TRBJ2-5; 10 bases agree with TRBD1. Germline V gene data show CDR1 as MNHEY and CDR2 as SVGAGI. V shed 6 bases, J shed 1 base, and the junction held 5 bases outside the gene matches. This CDR3 contains 15 residues. DNA of the CDR3: TGTGCCAGCAGACCTGGGACAGGGGCCCAAGAGACCCAGTACTTC. Its translation is CASRPGTGAQETQYF.

This clone has ten or more counts. This chain links TRBV13 with TRBJ1-1; a possible D gene is TRBD1 (5 bases). Trimming cost V 3 bases and J 3 bases, with 8 bases left between them. The CDR3 totals 13 residues. Germline V gives CDR1 PRHDT, CDR2 FYEKMQ (reference sequence). CDR3 nucleotides: TGTGCCAGCAGCTTGTGGGGGGACACTGAAGCTTTCTTT. Protein: CASSLWGDTEAFF.

The chain joins TRBV7-8 to TRBJ2-4; TRBD2 might be the D (7 bases). V was shortened by 0 bases and J by 4 bases, with 16 bases between the two germline ends. The germline gives CDR1 SGHVS, CDR2 FQNEAQ. This CDR3 region has 17 residues. This CDR3 reads CASSLAPTGRAKNIQYF. For the CDR3, the DNA is TGTGCCAGCAGCTTAGCCCCCACAGGGAGGGCAAAAAACATTCAGTACTTC. The full variable domain, with the rest looked up from reference TRBV7-8 and TRBJ2-4, is GAGVSQSPRYKVAKRGQDVALRCDPISGHVSLFWYQQALGQGPEFLTYFQNEAQLDKSGLPSDRFFAERPEGSVSTLKIQRTQQEDSAVYLCASSLAPTGRAKNIQYFGAGTRLSVL.

The rearrangement uses TRBV27 and TRBJ2-7; possibly TRBD1 for D (5 bases). Germline V gives CDR1 MNHEY, CDR2 SMNVEV (reference sequence). V gave up 2 bases and J gave up 6 bases, with 8 bases separating them. The CDR3 length is 12 residues. The CDR3 region is CASSLNTGEQYF. CDR3 bases: TGTGCCAGCAGTTTAAACACAGGCGAGCAGTACTTC.

This clone has more than one count but fewer than ten. The chain couples TRBV18 to TRBJ2-1; the D gene is possibly TRBD1 (5 bases). This CDR3 region has 12 residues. Germline V gives CDR1 KGHSH, CDR2 LQKENI. The V gene lost 3 bases and the J gene lost 6 bases, with 6 bases spanning the gap. CDR3 DNA: TGTGCCAGCTCACCTGGGGCCAATGAGCAGTTCTTC. Residues: CASSPGANEQFF.

V and J are TRBV18 and TRBJ1-5, with D uncertain. CDR3 size: 14 residues. Germline assignment: CDR1 KGHSH and CDR2 LQKENI. V was pared by 4 bases and J by 5 bases, with 12 bases between. CDR3 DNA sequence: TGTGCCAGCTCACGGACCCGGGAAGATCAGCCCCAGCATTTT. It specifies CASSRTREDQPQHF.

The chain recombines TRBV9 with TRBJ1-2; D is possibly TRBD1 (5 bases). V lost 0 bases and J lost 12, with 15 bases in between. CDR3 size: 13 residues. The V gene's germline CDR1 is SGDLS and CDR2 YYNGEE. The DNA for the CDR3 is TGTGCCAGCAGCGTAGGGCGGGAGGGGCCCGACACCTTC. Translating gives CASSVGREGPDTF.

As for this clone: It may be a read error: a sequence one base away is much more abundant. V gene TRBV14 combines with J gene TRBJ2-4; D unclear. Germline V gives CDR1 SGHDN, CDR2 FVKESK. The CDR3 runs to 17 residues. V shed 1 base and J shed 9 bases, with 22 bases lying between them. CDR3 bases: TGTGCCAGCAGCCAAGCAGGCCGGACCGTGTCGTCAACCATTCAGTACTTC. It translates to CASSQAGRTVSSTIQYF.